What follows describes a single T cell receptor beta chain. Its antigen remains unknown. This record belongs to a study of long-term antiretroviral therapy in people with HIV. Study-wide results and limits: On ART adherence, viral resistance or therapy changes, no data were available. Subsequent to ART, diversity was augmented yet persisted below that of transplant donor controls.

Ahead of DNA extraction, samples held about 0.95-10 million cryopreserved PBMC each. Researchers report immunoSEQ v3.0 was run at survey level. Data came from immunoSEQ multiplex PCR; TCRdb stores just in-frame clones and leaves some out. The sample shows about 38,000 clones, 80% of them seen only once. Sequenced material: unsorted PBMCs, taken 1.5 years after starting antiretroviral therapy. The TCR was taken from a young man with HIV.

CDR3 region: CASRQQDSLRMGYTF. CDR3 bases: TGTGCCAGCAGGCAACAAGACAGCCTGCGGATGGGCTACACCTTC. The gene calls are TRBV5-6 and TRBJ1-2; TRBD1 is a possible D gene (5 bases). Germline-derived CDR1 and CDR2 are SGHDT and YYEEEE. Trimming stripped 5 bases from V and 8 bases from J, with 22 bases between. The CDR3 sequence is 15 residues long.